This T cell receptor beta chain was captured by sequencing in a study of CD8 T cells in ankylosing spondylitis. Study-wide results and limits: Clones tied to disease were said to be significantly enriched in matched ankylosing spondylitis synovial fluid.

TCRdb analysed the 5' RACE reads with MiXCR anew, one entry per CDR3 protein. The sample shows approximately 220,000 distinct CDR3 sequences, more than 25% of them seen only once. About this clonotype itself: Its specificity is unknown.

This CDR3 has 14 amino acids. Germline V gene lookup returns CDR1 SGDLS and CDR2 YYNGEE. Trimming removed 0 bases at V and 0 bases at J, with 6 bases between. This receptor was taken from a male donor with ankylosing spondylitis or in good health (not recorded which). Specimen: blood, either unsorted or a sorted T cell fraction (not recorded which). The chain is built from TRBV9 and TRBJ1-2; maybe TRBD1 (5 bases). CDR3 DNA: TGTGCCAGCAGCGTAGAGGGGTCTAACTATGGCTACACCTTC. Residues: CASSVEGSNYGYTF.